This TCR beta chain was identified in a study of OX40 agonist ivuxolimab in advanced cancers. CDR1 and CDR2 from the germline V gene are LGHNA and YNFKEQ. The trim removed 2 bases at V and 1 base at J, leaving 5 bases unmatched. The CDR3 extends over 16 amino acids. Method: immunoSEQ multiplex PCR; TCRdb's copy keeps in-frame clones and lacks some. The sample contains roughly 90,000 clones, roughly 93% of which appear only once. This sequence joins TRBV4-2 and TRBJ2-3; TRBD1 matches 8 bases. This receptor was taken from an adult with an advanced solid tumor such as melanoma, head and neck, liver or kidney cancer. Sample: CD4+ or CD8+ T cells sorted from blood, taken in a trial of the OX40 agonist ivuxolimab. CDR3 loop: CASSQSGGSGTDTQYF. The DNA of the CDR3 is TGTGCCAGCAGCCAATCAGGGGGCTCTGGCACAGATACGCAGTATTTT.